This is a list of T cell receptor beta chains from one sample in a study of T-cell memory formation after mild COVID-19. TCRdb fed the 5' RACE reads into MiXCR, producing one record per CDR3 protein. The sample lists 450,000 to 700,000 distinct CDR3 sequences; roughly 17% were seen once. Material for sequencing was PBMCs or a T cell subset sorted from them (not recorded which). These receptor sequences come from an adult woman who had mild COVID-19 (a few samples of this study predate the infection). Cell type and time point are not known. The CDR3 runs from the conserved cysteine through the conserved F or W. Fields, in order: clone size, V gene, J gene, D gene, CDR3 DNA, CDR3 protein. D genes are given only for firm matches. The listing skips clone size in some rows; elsewhere it reads once, few, many or a size class.

.	TRBV6-6	TRBJ2-7	TRBD2	TGTGCCAGCAGACTCGGGGGGGACGAGCAGTACTTC	CASRLGGDEQYF
many	TRBV15	TRBJ2-1	TRBD2	TGTGCCACCAGCAGAGATGTCCTTCTAGCGGGAGTTTGGGATGAGCAGTTCTTC	CATSRDVLLAGVWDEQFF
many	TRBV7-6	TRBJ2-3	TRBD2	TGTGCCAGCAGCTTAGCGGTTCCTAGCGGGGGTAATACGCAGTATTTT	CASSLAVPSGGNTQYF
.	TRBV7-6	TRBJ2-7	TRBD1	TGTGCCAGCAGCCAAGGCACAGGGGGCGATCGGCAGTACTTC	CASSQGTGGDRQYF
.	TRBV12-3/TRBV12-4	TRBJ2-4	TRBD2	TGTGCCAGCAGCCTAGCGGGGGGCCTAGCCAAAAACATTCAGTACTTC	CASSLAGGLAKNIQYF
.	TRBV11-2	TRBJ2-7	TRBD1	TGTGCCAGCAGCAATTACAGGGGGGACGAGCAGTACTTC	CASSNYRGDEQYF
.	TRBV24-1	TRBJ2-1	TRBD2	TGTGCCACCAGTGATCTGACTAGCGGGATTAATGAGCAGTTCTTC	CATSDLTSGINEQFF
.	TRBV24-1	TRBJ2-1	.	TGTGCCACCAGTGACCCCACGAAGGAGGCCTACAATGAGCAGTTCTTC	CATSDPTKEAYNEQFF
.	TRBV7-3	TRBJ1-2	.	TGTGCCAGCAGCCCCAACGCTATACAGGGACCCCTCGCCTATGGCTACACCTTC	CASSPNAIQGPLAYGYTF
.	TRBV7-8	TRBJ2-2	TRBD1	TGTGCCAGCAATTACAGGGGGATGAACACCGGGGAGCTGTTTTTT	CASNYRGMNTGELFF
.	TRBV5-1	TRBJ2-3	TRBD2	TGCGCCAGCAGCCCCCTGGTGAGCGGGGGAGCAGATACGCAGTATTTT	CASSPLVSGGADTQYF
many	TRBV7-9	TRBJ2-1	TRBD2	TGTGCCAGCAGCTTGACCCTAGCGGGGGGCCCGGGAGTCGATGAGCAGTTCTTC	CASSLTLAGGPGVDEQFF
.	TRBV9	TRBJ2-5	TRBD1	TGTGCCAGCAGCGTAGGGACAGGGGAAGAGACCCAGTACTTC	CASSVGTGEETQYF
.	TRBV5-6	TRBJ2-7	.	TGTGCCAGCAGCCCCCCGGGTGGGGCTACGCTTGAGCACGAGCAGTACTTC	CASSPPGGATLEHEQYF